These 9 T cell receptor beta chains were all obtained from the same sample, sequenced in a study of T cells in women clearing cervical HPV infection. Profiled with immunoSEQ multiplex PCR; TCRdb holds only in-frame clones, not every one. Its listing shows approximately 20,000 clones. The sample comprised blood buffy coat. The receptor source for this set is a woman between 18 and 70 years old with a cervical HPV16 infection that either progressed to CIN3+ or cleared (not recorded which).

Points on this clone: The read halts 3 residues ahead of the CDR3 end, with the missing end drawn from the germline J gene. The chain uses TRBV7-8 and TRBJ2-7; 8 positions agree with TRBD1. The germline V gene has CDR1 SGHVS and CDR2 FQNEAQ. The CDR3 consists of 15 residues. Trimming took 4 bases from V and 2 from J; bases not matched to a gene: 7. CDR3 DNA, as far as it was read: TGTGCCAGCAGCTCCGGAACAGGGGGGACCTACGAG. It is translated as CASSSGTGGTYE. The whole CDR3 reads CASSSGTGGTYEQYF.

CDR3 DNA (partial): TGCGCCAGCAGCTTGGGGGGTGGGGGCCGGCAGACC. This sequence encodes CASSLGGGGRQT. The CDR3, in full, reads CASSLGGGGRQTQYF. The V call is TRBV5-1, the J call TRBJ2-5; D possibly corresponds to TRBD1 (6 bases). The CDR3 extends 3 residues past the end of the read, so its final part is completed from the germline J gene. Trimming shortened V by 0 bases and J by 6 bases, and 15 bases separated the two germline ends. Germline CDR1 is SGHRS and CDR2 is YFSETQ. CDR3 length equals 15 residues.

As concerns this clone: The read ends 3 residues before the CDR3 terminus; that terminus is restored from the germline J gene. Other DNA sequences in the same sample also yield this CDR3. The chain recombines TRBV20-1 with TRBJ2-3, with D tentatively TRBD2 (6 bases). The CDR3 covers 15 residues. Trimming cost V 0 bases and J 0 bases, with 10 bases left between them. CDR1 and CDR2 (germline): DFQATT, SNEGSKA (reference sequence). CDR3 loop: CSARDAGTSTDTQYF. The CDR3 bases that were read are TGCAGTGCTAGAGACGCGGGGACGAGCACAGATACG.

About this clone itself: The read terminates 3 residues ahead of where the CDR3 ends, so the germline J gene completes it. This sequence joins TRBV11-2 and TRBJ1-6, with a weak D call TRBD1 (6 bases). Looked up from germline, CDR1 is SGHAT and CDR2 is FQNNGV. V lost 5 bases and J 10 bases, leaving 15 bases between the germline ends. CDR3 size: 14 residues. The sequenced part of the CDR3 DNA is TGTGCCAGCAGCGTCTGGTCAGGGGAATCACCC. It translates to CASSVWSGESP. The CDR3 in full is CASSVWSGESPLHF.

As to this clone: The read ends 3 residues early relative to the CDR3; the germline J gene fills the gap. This chain uses TRBV20-1 with TRBJ1-2; no definite D call. The length of the CDR3 is 12 residues. Germline V lookup: CDR1 DFQATT, CDR2 SNEGSKA (reference sequence). CDR3 DNA, as far as it was read: TGCAGTGCTAGAGTGGCAGGAGGAGGC. Amino acid sequence: CSARVAGGG. The entire CDR3 protein is CSARVAGGGYTF.

Turning to this clone: Read coverage stops 3 residues before the CDR3 terminus; the germline J gene supplies the remainder. This sequence joins TRBV11-2 and TRBJ1-2; 7 bases align to TRBD1. Germline CDR1 reads SGHAT; CDR2 reads FQNNGV. CDR3 size: 14 residues. Trimming took 5 bases from V and 7 from J; bases not matched to a gene: 10. CDR3 region: CASSETGTALGYTF. The sequenced part of the CDR3 DNA is TGTGCCAGCAGCGAAACAGGGACAGCCCTTGGC.

Concerning this clone itself: The read ends 3 residues before the CDR3 terminus; that terminus is restored from the germline J gene. V is TRBV5-7 and J is TRBJ2-5, with unresolved D. TRBV5-7 is an ORF, with its function uncertain. Trimming pared 2 bases from V and 0 bases from J, leaving 8 bases between. CDR3 length equals 14 residues. The CDR3 sequence: CASSFTWYQETQYF. The sequenced part of the CDR3 DNA is TGTGCCAGCAGCTTCACTTGGTACCAAGAGACC.

Turning to this clone: The read finishes 3 residues shy of the CDR3 end, and the germline J gene is used to complete it. J is TRBJ2-1 and V is TRBV19, with TRBD2 identical over 9 bases. Germline lookup yields CDR1 LNHDA and CDR2 SQIVND (reference sequence). The junction had 4 bases not matched to a gene; V was cut back by 5 bases and J by 2 bases. This CDR3 is built from 15 residues. The DNA read from the CDR3 is TGTGCCAGTAGTTGGCGCGGGGGGGCCTACAATGAG. This gives the protein CASSWRGGAYNE. The CDR3 in full is CASSWRGGAYNEQFF.

Comment on this clone: The CDR3 goes on 3 residues after the read ends, and that part is filled in from the germline J gene. The rearrangement uses TRBV2 and TRBJ2-7; 7 nucleotides match TRBD2. This CDR3 is 14 amino acids long. The junction had 3 bases not matched to a gene; V was cut back by 2 bases and J by 2 bases. Germline loops: CDR1 SNHLY, CDR2 FYNNEI. CDR3 DNA (partial): TGTGCCAGCAGTGAACTAGCGGACCCCTACGAG. Amino acid sequence: CASSELADPYE. The entire CDR3 is CASSELADPYEQYF.